The T cell receptor beta chain under discussion was sequenced for a study of CD8 T cells in ankylosing spondylitis. Study-wide results and caveats: In ankylosing spondylitis blood, a motif of roughly eight highly homologous TCR beta variants appeared characteristic. As reported, disease-linked clones showed significant enrichment in matched ankylosing spondylitis synovial fluid. Before this, some motif variants had been reported in reactive arthritis synovial fluid and blood.

A note on this clonotype: The target antigen is unknown.

Trimming took 8 bases from V and 2 from J, leaving 15 bases between them. Per germline, CDR1 SNHLY and CDR2 FYNNEI. The CDR3 spans 14 residues. Libraries for TCR beta were made by quantitative 5'-RACE with molecular barcodes. One entry per CDR3 protein results from TCRdb running MiXCR on the 5' RACE reads. The top ten hold around 19% of the sample, which has 700,000 or so distinct CDR3 sequences, 15% to 20% seen once. Sequenced: blood, either unsorted or a sorted T cell fraction (not recorded which). The TCR originated in a male donor with ankylosing spondylitis. The rearrangement joins TRBV2 to TRBJ1-2; the D gene is possibly TRBD1 (6 bases). In DNA form, the CDR3 reads TGTGCCAGCTCAGAGGAGGGGGTGAACTATGGCTACACCTTC. This encodes CASSEEGVNYGYTF.